This TCR beta chain stems from a study of T cell responses to AZD1222 COVID-19 vaccine. Study observations and caveats: Along spike, vaccine-associated CD4 TCRs were found throughout, with dominance at 160-218 and 743-854. Unmutated variant regions are reportedly the target of nearly half of TCRs that are spike-specific. Of the AZD1222 recipients, only 5 to 7 were seropositive at baseline.

CDR1 is SGHVS and CDR2 is FQNEAQ in the germline V gene. V gave up 11 bases and J gave up 0 bases, with 10 bases separating them. This CDR3 has 13 amino acids. With regard to this clone: Antigen: not known.

Produced via immunoSEQ multiplex PCR; TCRdb's table is partial and in-frame only. The repertoire holds some 130,000 clones, over 85% seen once, with approximately 6.9% in the top ten. J is TRBJ1-4 and V is TRBV7-8; D unresolved. The sample in question was peripheral blood, obtained 28 days after the second AZD1222 dose. The clonotype originates from an adult who received the AZD1222 COVID-19 vaccine. This CDR3 reads CAGSRTTNEKLFF. CDR3 bases: TGTGCCGGCTCCAGAACAACTAATGAAAAACTGTTTTTT.